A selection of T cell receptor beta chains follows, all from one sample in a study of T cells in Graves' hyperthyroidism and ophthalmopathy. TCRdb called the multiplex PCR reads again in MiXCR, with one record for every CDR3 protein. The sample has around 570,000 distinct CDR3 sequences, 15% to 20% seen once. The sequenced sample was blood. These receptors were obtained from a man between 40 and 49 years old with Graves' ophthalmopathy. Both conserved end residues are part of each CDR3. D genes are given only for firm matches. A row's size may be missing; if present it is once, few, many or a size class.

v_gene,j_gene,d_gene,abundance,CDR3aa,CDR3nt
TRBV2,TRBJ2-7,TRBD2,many,CASSEKREDVYEQYF,TGTGCCAGCAGTGAGAAGCGGGAGGACGTCTACGAGCAGTACTTC
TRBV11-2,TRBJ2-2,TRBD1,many,CASSRTGTTGELFF,TGTGCCAGCTCACGGACAGGGACGACCGGGGAGCTGTTTTTT
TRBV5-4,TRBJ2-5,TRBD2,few,CASTWGGAETQYF,TGTGCCAGCACCTGGGGGGGAGCAGAGACCCAGTACTTC
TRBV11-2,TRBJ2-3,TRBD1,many,CASHGTGSKDTQYF,TGTGCCAGCCACGGGACAGGGAGCAAAGATACGCAGTATTTT
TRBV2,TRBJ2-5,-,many,CASSLGRGGKTQYF,TGTGCCAGCAGTTTGGGTCGGGGCGGGAAGACCCAGTACTTC
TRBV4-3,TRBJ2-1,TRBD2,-,CASSQDRSELAGENEQFF,TGCGCCAGCAGCCAAGATAGATCCGAACTAGCGGGAGAAAATGAGCAGTTCTTC
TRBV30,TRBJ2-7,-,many,CAWSSITRQYF,TGTGCCTGGAGTTCGATAACCAGGCAGTACTTC
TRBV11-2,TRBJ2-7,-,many,CASSPEWGKDYEQYF,TGTGCCAGCAGCCCCGAGTGGGGGAAAGACTACGAGCAGTACTTC
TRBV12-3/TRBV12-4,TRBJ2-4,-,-,CASSLGLVTDIQYF,TGTGCCAGCAGTTTAGGACTAGTAACGGACATTCAGTACTTC
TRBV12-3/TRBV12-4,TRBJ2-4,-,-,CATKGGAKNIQYF,TGTGCCACTAAAGGGGGAGCCAAAAACATTCAGTACTTC
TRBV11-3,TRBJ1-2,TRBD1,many,CASSLTGGRYGYTF,TGTGCCAGCAGCTTGACAGGGGGAAGGTATGGCTACACCTTC
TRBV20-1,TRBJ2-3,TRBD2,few,CSAPDPSGGIDTQYF,TGCAGTGCTCCCGATCCTAGCGGGGGGATAGATACGCAGTATTTT
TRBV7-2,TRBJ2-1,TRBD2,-,CASSLGAWSGGGHEQFF,TGTGCCAGCAGCTTAGGGGCGTGGAGCGGGGGAGGGCATGAGCAGTTCTTC
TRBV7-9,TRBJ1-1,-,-,CASSSRAPGAAFF,TGTGCCAGCAGCTCCCGGGCCCCGGGGGCGGCTTTCTTT
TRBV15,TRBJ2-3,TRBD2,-,CATSRPRTSVSTDTQYF,TGTGCCACCAGCAGACCCAGGACTAGCGTTAGCACAGATACGCAGTATTTT
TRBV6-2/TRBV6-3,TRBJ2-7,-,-,CASSYGSAEAYEQYF,TGTGCCAGCAGTTACGGATCAGCGGAGGCCTACGAGCAGTACTTC
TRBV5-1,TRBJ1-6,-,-,CASSPSVSGANNSPLHF,TGCGCCAGCAGCCCTTCGGTATCAGGGGCGAATAATTCACCCCTCCACTTT
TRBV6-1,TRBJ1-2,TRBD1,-,CASSARQGVYGYTF,TGTGCCAGCAGTGCCCGACAGGGGGTTTACGGCTACACCTTC
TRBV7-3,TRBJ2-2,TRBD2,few,CASSLIGLAGLNTGELFF,TGTGCCAGCAGCTTAATAGGTCTGGCGGGACTAAACACCGGGGAGCTGTTTTTT
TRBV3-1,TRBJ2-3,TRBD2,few,CASKLRGVTDTQYF,TGTGCCAGCAAGTTGCGGGGGGTCACAGATACGCAGTATTTT
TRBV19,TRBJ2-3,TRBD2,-,CAASGGLLTDTQYF,TGTGCCGCTTCGGGGGGATTACTCACAGATACGCAGTATTTT
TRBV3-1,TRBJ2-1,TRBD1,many,CASSHSTGGGEQFF,TGTGCCAGCAGCCATAGTACAGGGGGAGGTGAGCAGTTCTTC
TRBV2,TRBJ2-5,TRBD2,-,CASSRGLAGQETETQYF,TGTGCCAGCAGTCGTGGACTAGCGGGCCAAGAGACAGAGACCCAGTACTTC
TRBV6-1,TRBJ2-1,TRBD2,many,CASTPRGLAVYNEQFF,TGTGCCAGCACCCCGCGTGGACTAGCGGTCTACAATGAGCAGTTCTTC
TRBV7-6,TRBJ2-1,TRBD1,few,CASSLLETGSSYNEQFF,TGTGCCAGCAGCTTACTTGAGACAGGGAGCTCCTACAATGAGCAGTTCTTC
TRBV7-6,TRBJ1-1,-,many,CASSEAPSTEAFF,TGTGCCAGCAGCGAGGCCCCTTCTACTGAAGCTTTCTTT
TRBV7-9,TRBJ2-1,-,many,CASSLVVRNEQFF,TGTGCCAGCAGCTTAGTGGTCCGCAATGAGCAGTTCTTC
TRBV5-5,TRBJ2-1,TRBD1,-,CASSSSWTGASSYNEQFF,TGTGCCAGCAGCTCCTCATGGACAGGGGCAAGCTCCTACAATGAGCAGTTCTTC
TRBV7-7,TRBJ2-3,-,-,CASSLGGGAQYF,TGTGCTAGCAGCCTAGGGGGGGGGGCGCAGTATTTT
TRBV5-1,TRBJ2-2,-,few,CASSLGEWHTGELFF,TGCGCCAGCAGCTTGGGGGAGTGGCACACCGGGGAGCTGTTTTTT
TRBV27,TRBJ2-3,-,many,CASQNTDTQYF,TGTGCCAGCCAGAACACAGATACGCAGTATTTT
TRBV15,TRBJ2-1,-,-,CATSTHNGEQFF,TGTGCCACCAGCACACATAATGGAGAGCAGTTCTTC
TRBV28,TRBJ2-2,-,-,CATSLSNTGELFF,TGTGCCACTAGCCTCTCGAACACCGGGGAGCTGTTTTTT
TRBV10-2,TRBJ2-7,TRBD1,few,CASSWDRGREYEQYF,TGCGCCAGCAGTTGGGACAGGGGGCGTGAATACGAGCAGTACTTC
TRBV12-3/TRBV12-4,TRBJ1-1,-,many,CASSLGAGNTEAFF,TGTGCCAGCAGTTTAGGAGCAGGGAACACTGAAGCTTTCTTT
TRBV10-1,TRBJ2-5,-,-,CATSDSQETQYF,TGCGCCACCTCGGACAGCCAAGAGACCCAGTACTTC
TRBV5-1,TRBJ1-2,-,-,CASSGGTRYGYTF,TGCGCCAGTTCCGGGGGAACCCGCTATGGCTACACCTTC
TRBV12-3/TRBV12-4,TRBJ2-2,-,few,CASSFAGIITGELFF,TGTGCCAGCAGTTTTGCTGGGATAATCACCGGGGAGCTGTTTTTT
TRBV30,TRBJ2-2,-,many,CAWRVGGGTGELFF,TGTGCCTGGAGGGTCGGGGGAGGCACCGGGGAGCTGTTTTTT
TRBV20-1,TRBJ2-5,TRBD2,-,CSARDTGLAGVYQETQYF,TGCAGTGCTAGAGATACAGGACTAGCGGGTGTTTACCAAGAGACCCAGTACTTC
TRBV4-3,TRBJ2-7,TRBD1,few,CASSQDRTGASSNEQYF,TGCGCCAGCAGCCAAGATAGGACAGGGGCCAGTAGTAACGAGCAGTACTTC
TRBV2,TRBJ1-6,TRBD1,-,CASSQDRPTRGSPLHF,TGTGCCAGCAGTCAGGACAGGCCTACGAGGGGTTCACCCCTCCACTTT
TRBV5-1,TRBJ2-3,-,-,CASSLDSALSTDTQYF,TGCGCCAGCAGCTTGGATAGCGCTCTCTCCACAGATACGCAGTATTTT
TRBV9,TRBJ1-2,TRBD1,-,CASSVVGQGGNYGYTF,TGTGCCAGCAGCGTAGTGGGACAGGGGGGTAACTATGGCTACACCTTC
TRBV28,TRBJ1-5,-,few,CASSLVGVGVSNQPQHF,TGTGCCAGCAGTTTAGTTGGGGTTGGGGTAAGCAATCAGCCCCAGCATTTT
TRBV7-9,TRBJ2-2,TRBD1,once,CASSWDSLKGNTGELFF,TGTGCCAGCAGCTGGGACAGTCTGAAGGGAAACACCGGGGAGCTGTTTTTT
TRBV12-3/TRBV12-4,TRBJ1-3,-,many,CASSPRHRAQLSGNTIYF,TGTGCCAGCAGTCCTCGACACAGGGCCCAGCTAAGTGGAAACACCATATATTTT
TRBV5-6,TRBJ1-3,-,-,CASSLGVGGNTIYF,TGTGCCAGCAGCCTAGGGGTCGGCGGAAACACCATATATTTT
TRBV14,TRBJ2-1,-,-,CASSQFRQIDPNEQFF,TGTGCCAGCAGCCAATTTAGACAGATAGACCCCAATGAGCAGTTCTTC
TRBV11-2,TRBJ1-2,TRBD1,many,CASSAALDRAGYTF,TGTGCCAGCAGCGCAGCCCTGGACAGGGCTGGCTACACCTTC
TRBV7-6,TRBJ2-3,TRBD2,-,CASSLAQRDTRYF,TGTGCCAGCAGCTTAGCGCAGCGGGATACGCGGTATTTT